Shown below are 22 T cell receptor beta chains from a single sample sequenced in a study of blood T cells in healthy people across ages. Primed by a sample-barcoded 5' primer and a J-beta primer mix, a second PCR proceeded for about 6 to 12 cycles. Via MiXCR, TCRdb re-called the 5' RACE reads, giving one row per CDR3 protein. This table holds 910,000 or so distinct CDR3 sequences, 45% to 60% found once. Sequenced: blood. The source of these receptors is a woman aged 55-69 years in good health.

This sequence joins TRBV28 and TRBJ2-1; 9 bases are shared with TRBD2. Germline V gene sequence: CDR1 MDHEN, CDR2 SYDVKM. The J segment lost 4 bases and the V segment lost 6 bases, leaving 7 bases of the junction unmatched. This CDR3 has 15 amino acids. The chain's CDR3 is CASREREDYYNEQFF. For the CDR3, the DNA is TGTGCCAGCAGGGAGCGGGAGGACTATTACAATGAGCAGTTCTTC.

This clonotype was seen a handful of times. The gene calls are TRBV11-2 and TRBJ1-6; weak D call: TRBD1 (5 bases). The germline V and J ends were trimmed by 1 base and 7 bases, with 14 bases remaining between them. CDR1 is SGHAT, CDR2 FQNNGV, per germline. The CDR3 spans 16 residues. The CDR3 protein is CASSLGSAGTNSPLHF. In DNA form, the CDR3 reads TGTGCCAGCAGCTTAGGCTCCGCAGGGACGAATTCACCCCTCCACTTT. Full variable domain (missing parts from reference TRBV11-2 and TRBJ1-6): EAGVAQSPRYKIIEKRQSVAFWCNPISGHATLYWYQQILGQGPKLLIQFQNNGVVDDSQLPKDRFSAERLKGVDSTLKIQPAKLEDSAVYLCASSLGSAGTNSPLHFGNGTRLTVT.

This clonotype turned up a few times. The CDR3 DNA follows: TGTGCCAGCAGCTTAACCCTTACGGGACGTTTGAGCTCCTACGAGCAGTACTTC. Its protein product is CASSLTLTGRLSSYEQYF. The genes are TRBV7-2 and TRBJ2-7, with D possibly being TRBD1 or TRBD2 (5 bases each). The CDR3 is 18 residues long. Deletions cut 2 bases from V and 0 bases from J, with 20 bases between. From germline, CDR1 is SGHTA and CDR2 FQGNSA.

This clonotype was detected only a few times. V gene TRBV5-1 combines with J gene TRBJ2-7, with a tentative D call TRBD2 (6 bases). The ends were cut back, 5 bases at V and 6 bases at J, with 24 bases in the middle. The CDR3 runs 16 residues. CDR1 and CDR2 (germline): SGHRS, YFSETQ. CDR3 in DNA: TGCGCCAGCAGGCCGGACATCGGGAGCCTCCCTGGCGAGCAGTACTTC. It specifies CASRPDIGSLPGEQYF.

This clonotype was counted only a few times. The CDR3 DNA sequence: TGCGCCAGCAGCTTGTCCGACCCTAGAGAAGAGACCCAGTACTTC. Translating it yields CASSLSDPREETQYF. V is TRBV5-1 and J is TRBJ2-5; D is undetermined. V was clipped by 1 base and J by 3 bases, with 13 bases between them. CDR1 and CDR2 (germline): SGHRS, YFSETQ. This CDR3 contains 15 residues.

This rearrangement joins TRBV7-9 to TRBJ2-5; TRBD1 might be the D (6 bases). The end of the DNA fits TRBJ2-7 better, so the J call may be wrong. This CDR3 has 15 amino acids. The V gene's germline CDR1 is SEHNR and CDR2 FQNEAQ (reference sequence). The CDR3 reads CASSLAQQGAYEQYF. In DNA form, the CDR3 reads TGTGCCAGCAGCTTAGCGCAACAGGGAGCGTACGAGCAGTACTTC.

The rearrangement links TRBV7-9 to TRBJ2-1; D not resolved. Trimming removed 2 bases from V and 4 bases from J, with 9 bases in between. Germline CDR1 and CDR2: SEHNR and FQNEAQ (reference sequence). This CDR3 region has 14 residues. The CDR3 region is CASSLTFQYNEQFF. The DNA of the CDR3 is TGTGCCAGCAGCTTAACATTCCAGTACAATGAGCAGTTCTTC.

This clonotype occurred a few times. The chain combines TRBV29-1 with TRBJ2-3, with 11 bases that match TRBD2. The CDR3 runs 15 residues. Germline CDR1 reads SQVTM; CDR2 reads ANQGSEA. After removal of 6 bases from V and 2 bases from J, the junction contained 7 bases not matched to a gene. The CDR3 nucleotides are TGCAGCGTGGCTATGACTAGCGGGGCCACAGATACGCAGTATTTT. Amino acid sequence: CSVAMTSGATDTQYF.

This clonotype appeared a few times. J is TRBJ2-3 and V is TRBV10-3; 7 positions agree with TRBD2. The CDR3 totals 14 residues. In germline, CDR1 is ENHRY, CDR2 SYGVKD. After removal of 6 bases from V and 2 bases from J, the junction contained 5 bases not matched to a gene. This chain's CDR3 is CAIRASGHTDTQYF. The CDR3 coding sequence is TGTGCCATCAGGGCTAGCGGACACACAGATACGCAGTATTTT.

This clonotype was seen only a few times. CDR3 sequence reads: CASSLNKQQYF. CDR3 sequence (DNA): TGTGCCAGCAGTTTAAACAAACAGCAGTATTTT. This chain links TRBV28 with TRBJ2-3, with D unresolved. Trimming removed 2 bases from V and 11 bases from J, with 8 bases in between. Germline CDR1 MDHEN, CDR2 SYDVKM. CDR3 length equals 11 residues.

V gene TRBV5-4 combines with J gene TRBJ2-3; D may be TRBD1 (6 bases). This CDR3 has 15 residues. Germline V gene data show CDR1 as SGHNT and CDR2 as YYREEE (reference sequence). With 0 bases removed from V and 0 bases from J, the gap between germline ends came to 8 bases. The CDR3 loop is CASSLDQGSTDTQYF. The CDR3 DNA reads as TGTGCCAGCAGCTTGGACCAGGGGAGCACAGATACGCAGTATTTT.

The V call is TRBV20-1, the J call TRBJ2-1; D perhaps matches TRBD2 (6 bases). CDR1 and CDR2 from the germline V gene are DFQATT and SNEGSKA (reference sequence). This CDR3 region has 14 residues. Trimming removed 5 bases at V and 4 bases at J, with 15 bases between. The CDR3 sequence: CSAPSGTRYNEQFF. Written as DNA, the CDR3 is TGCAGTGCTCCTTCCGGGACTCGTTACAATGAGCAGTTCTTC.

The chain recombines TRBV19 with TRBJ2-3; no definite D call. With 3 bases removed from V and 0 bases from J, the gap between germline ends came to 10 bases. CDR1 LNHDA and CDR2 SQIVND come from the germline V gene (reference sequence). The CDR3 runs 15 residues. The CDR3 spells CASSIVGPSTDTQYF. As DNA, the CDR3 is TGTGCCAGTAGTATCGTCGGTCCTAGCACAGATACGCAGTATTTT.

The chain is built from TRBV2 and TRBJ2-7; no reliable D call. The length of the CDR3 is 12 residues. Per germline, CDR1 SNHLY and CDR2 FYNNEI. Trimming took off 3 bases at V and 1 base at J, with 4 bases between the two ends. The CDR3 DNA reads TGTGCCAGCAGTGAGGAGTCCTACGAGCAGTACTTC. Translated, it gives CASSEESYEQYF.

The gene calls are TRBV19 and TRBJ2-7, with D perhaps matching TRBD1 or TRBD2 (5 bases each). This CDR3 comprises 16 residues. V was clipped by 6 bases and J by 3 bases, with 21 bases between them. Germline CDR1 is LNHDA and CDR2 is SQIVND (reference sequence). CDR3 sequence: CASRPAPGRIFYEQYF. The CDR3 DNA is TGTGCCAGTAGACCCGCTCCGGGACGGATATTCTACGAGCAGTACTTC. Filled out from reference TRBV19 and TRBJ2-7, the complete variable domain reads DGGITQSPKYLFRKEGQNVTLSCEQNLNHDAMYWYRQDPGQGLRLIYYSQIVNDFQKGDIAEGYSVSREKKESFPLTVTSAQKNPTAFYLCASRPAPGRIFYEQYFGPGTRLTVT.

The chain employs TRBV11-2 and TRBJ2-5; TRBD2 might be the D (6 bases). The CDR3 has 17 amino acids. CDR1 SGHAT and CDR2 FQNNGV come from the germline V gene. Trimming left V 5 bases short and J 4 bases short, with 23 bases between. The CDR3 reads CASSHGDGTPRGETQYF. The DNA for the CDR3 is TGTGCCAGCAGCCACGGCGACGGGACTCCTAGGGGAGAGACCCAGTACTTC.

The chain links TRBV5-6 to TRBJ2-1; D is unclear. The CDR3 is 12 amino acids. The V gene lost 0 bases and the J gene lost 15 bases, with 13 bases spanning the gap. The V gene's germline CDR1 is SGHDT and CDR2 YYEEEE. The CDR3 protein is CASSLANAGRFF. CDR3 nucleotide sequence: TGTGCCAGCAGCTTGGCTAACGCTGGGCGGTTCTTC. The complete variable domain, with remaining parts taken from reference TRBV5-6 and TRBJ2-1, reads DAGVTQSPTHLIKTRGQQVTLRCSPKSGHDTVSWYQQALGQGPQFIFQYYEEEERQRGNFPDRFSGHQFPNYSSELNVNALLLGDSALYLCASSLANAGRFFGPGTRLTVL.

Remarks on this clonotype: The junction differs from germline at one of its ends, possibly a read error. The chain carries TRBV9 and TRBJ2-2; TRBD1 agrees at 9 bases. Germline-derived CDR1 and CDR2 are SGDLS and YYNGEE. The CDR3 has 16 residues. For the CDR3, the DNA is TGTGCCAGCAGCGTCGAGGGGACAGGGAACGGCGGGCAGCTGTTTTTT. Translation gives CASSVEGTGNGGQLFF. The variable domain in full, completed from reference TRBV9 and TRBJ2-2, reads DSGVTQTPKHLITATGQRVTLRCSPRSGDLSVYWYQQSLDQGLQFLIQYYNGEERAKGNILERFSAQQFPDLHSELNLSSLELGDSALYFCASSVEGTGNGGQLFFGEGSRLTVL.

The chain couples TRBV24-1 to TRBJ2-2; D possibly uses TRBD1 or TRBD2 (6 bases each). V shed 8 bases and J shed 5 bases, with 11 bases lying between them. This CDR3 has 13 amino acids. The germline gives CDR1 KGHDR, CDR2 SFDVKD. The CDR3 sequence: CATKDSGTGELFF. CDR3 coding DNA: TGTGCCACCAAGGACAGCGGGACCGGGGAGCTGTTTTTT.

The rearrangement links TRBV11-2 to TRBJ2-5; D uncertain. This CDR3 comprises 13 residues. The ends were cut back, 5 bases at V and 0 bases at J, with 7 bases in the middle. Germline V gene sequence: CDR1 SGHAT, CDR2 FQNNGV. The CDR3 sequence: CASSILNQETQYF. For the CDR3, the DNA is TGTGCCAGCAGCATTCTTAACCAAGAGACCCAGTACTTC.

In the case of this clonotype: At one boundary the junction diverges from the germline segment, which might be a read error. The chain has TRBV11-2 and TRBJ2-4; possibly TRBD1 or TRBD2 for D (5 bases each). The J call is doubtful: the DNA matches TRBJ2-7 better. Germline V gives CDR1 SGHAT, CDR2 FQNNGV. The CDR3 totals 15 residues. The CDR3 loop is CASTLGTLGLYEQYF. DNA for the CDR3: TGTGCCAGCACCTTAGGGACCCTGGGTTTGTACGAGCAGTACTTC.

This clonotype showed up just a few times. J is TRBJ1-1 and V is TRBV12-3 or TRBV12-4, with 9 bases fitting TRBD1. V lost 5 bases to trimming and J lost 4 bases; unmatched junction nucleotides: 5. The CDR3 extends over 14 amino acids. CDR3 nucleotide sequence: TGTGCCAGCAGTGTTACAGGGGGCCGCACTGAAGCTTTCTTT. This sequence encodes CASSVTGGRTEAFF.